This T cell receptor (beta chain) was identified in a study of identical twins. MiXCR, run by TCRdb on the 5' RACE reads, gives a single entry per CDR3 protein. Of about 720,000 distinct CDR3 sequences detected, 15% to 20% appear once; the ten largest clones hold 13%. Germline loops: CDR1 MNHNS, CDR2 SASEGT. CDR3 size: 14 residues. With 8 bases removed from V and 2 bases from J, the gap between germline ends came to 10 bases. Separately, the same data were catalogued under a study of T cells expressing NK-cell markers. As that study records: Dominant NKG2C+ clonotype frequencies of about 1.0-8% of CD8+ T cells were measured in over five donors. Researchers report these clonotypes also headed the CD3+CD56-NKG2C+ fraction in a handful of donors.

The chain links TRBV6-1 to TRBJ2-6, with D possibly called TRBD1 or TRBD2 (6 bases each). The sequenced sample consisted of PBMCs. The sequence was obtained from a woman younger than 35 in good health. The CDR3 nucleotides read TGTGCCAGCCGGGGGACAACTGGGGCCAACGTCCTGACTTTC. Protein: CASRGTTGANVLTF.